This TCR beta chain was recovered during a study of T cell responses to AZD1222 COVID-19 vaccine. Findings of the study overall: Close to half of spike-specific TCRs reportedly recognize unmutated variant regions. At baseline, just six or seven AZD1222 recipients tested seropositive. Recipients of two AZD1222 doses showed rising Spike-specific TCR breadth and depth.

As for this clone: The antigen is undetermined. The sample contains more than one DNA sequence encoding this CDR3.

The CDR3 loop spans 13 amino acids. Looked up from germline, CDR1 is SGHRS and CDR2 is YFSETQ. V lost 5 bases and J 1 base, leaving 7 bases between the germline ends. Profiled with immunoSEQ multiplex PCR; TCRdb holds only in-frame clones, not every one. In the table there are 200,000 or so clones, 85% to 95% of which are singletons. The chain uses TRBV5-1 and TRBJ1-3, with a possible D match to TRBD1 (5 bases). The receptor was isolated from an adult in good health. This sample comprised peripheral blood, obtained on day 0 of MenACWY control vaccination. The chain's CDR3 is CASSGGSGNTIYF. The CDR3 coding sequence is TGCGCCAGCAGTGGGGGGTCTGGAAACACCATATATTTT.